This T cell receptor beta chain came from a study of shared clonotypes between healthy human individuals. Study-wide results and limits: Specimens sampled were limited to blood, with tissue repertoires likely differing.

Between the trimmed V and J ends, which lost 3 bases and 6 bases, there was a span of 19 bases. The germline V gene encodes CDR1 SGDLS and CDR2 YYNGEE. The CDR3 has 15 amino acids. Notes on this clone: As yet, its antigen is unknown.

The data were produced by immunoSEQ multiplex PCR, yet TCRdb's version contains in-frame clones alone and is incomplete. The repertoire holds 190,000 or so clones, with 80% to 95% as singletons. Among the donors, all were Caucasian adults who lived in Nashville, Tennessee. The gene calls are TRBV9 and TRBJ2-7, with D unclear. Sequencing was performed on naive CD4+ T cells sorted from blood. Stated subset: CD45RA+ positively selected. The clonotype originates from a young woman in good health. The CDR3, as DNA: TGTGCCAGCAGCGACCAGCCCGGAATAGTAGGCGAGCAGTACTTC. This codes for CASSDQPGIVGEQYF. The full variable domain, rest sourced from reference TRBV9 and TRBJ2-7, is DSGVTQTPKHLITATGQRVTLRCSPRSGDLSVYWYQQSLDQGLQFLIQYYNGEERAKGNILERFSAQQFPDLHSELNLSSLELGDSALYFCASSDQPGIVGEQYFGPGTRLTVT.